This TCR beta chain stems from a study of cytomegalovirus exposure and HLA in healthy donors. Regarding the study as a whole: CMV antigen specificity was confirmed in vitro for a few CMV-associated chains.

CDR1 and CDR2 from the germline V gene are GTSNPN and SVGIG (reference sequence). Trimming took off 6 bases at V and 6 bases at J, with 6 bases between the two ends. The CDR3 has 11 amino acids. As concerns this clone: Antigen unknown.

The PCR employed 60 Vbeta primers together with 13 Jbeta primers. TCRdb's table, derived via immunoSEQ multiplex PCR, lists solely in-frame clones and lacks some. Of fewer than 45,000 clones in the sample, approximately 78% were seen once. This TCR was recovered from a woman in her 30s in good health and CMV-seronegative. Sequencing used PBMCs. V usage is TRBV30 and J usage is TRBJ1-6; no definite D call. This chain's CDR3 is CACGSNSPLHF. As DNA, the CDR3 is TGTGCCTGTGGGAGTAATTCACCCCTCCACTTT.